This entry concerns a single T cell receptor beta chain. The method was immunoSEQ multiplex PCR; TCRdb's version includes in-frame clones alone and lacks a portion of them. The repertoire consists of roughly 400,000 clones, with around nine tenths occurring once and the leading ten covering roughly 1.4%. The source of the sample is a study of blood T cell repertoires in COVID-19. Study in general: Specimens from acute and convalescent COVID-19 originated in the United States, Italy and Spain.

CDR3 size: 14 residues. Trimming took 3 bases from V and 6 from J, leaving 15 bases between them. Germline lookup yields CDR1 MDHEN and CDR2 SYDVKM. The chain recombines TRBV28 with TRBJ2-7; tentative D call: TRBD2 (5 bases). Sample: PBMCs or T cells enriched from blood (not recorded which). This TCR was recovered from a young woman who had been exposed to COVID-19. The CDR3, as DNA: TGTGCCAGCAGTTTCCCCGGGGTGGGTCGCGAGCAGTACTTC. Amino acid sequence: CASSFPGVGREQYF. The variable domain in full, with the rest retrieved from reference TRBV28 and TRBJ2-7, is DVKVTQSSRYLVKRTGEKVFLECVQDMDHENMFWYRQDPGLGLRLIYFSYDVKMKEKGDIPEGYSVSREKKERFSLILESASTNQTSMYLCASSFPGVGREQYFGPGTRLTVT.